This T cell receptor beta chain derives from a study of blood T cell repertoires in COVID-19. In the study overall: There were acute and convalescent COVID-19 samples, and they came from the United States, Italy and Spain.

Authors' analysis steps: Quantification of nucleated cells was approximated via reference gene primer amplification. TCRdb's table, derived via immunoSEQ multiplex PCR, lists solely in-frame clones and lacks some. That table gives V, J and clone size, and the DNA gave D and trimming. The sample lists some 89,000 clones, roughly four fifths occurring once. This CDR3 has 15 amino acids. V was pared by 6 bases and J by 1 base, with 6 bases of the junction left unmatched. CDR1 and CDR2 (germline): SNHLY, FYNNEI. The chain recombines TRBV2 with TRBJ2-7, with 10 bases matching TRBD1. The receptor was isolated from a woman aged 80 or over with acute or convalescent COVID-19. Sequencing was performed on peripheral blood. DNA of the CDR3: TGTGCCAGCAGACTACGGACAGGGGGTTCCTACGAGCAGTACTTC. Protein sequence: CASRLRTGGSYEQYF.